The 8 T cell receptor beta chains presented below share a single source sample, sequenced in a study of blood T cell repertoires in COVID-19. Method: immunoSEQ multiplex PCR; TCRdb's copy keeps in-frame clones and lacks some. This table holds 95,000 to 150,000 clones, more than 75% found once. Sequenced input: peripheral blood. The receptors here all came from a woman in her 70s with acute or convalescent COVID-19.

The chain employs TRBV7-6 and TRBJ1-1; possible D gene TRBD1, 6 bases. Germline CDR1 SGHVS, CDR2 FNYEAQ. V lost 0 bases, J lost 4 bases, and 12 bases lay in between. CDR3 size: 15 residues. Here the CDR3 reads CASSLAPDSSTEAFF. For the CDR3, the DNA is TGTGCCAGCAGCTTAGCCCCGGACAGCAGCACTGAAGCTTTCTTT.

The chain combines TRBV5-6 with TRBJ1-5; 11 nucleotides align to TRBD1. CDR3 length: 18 amino acids. The trim removed 0 bases at V and 7 bases at J, leaving 12 bases unmatched. CDR1 and CDR2 from the germline V gene are SGHDT and YYEEEE. Written as DNA, the CDR3 is TGTGCCAGCAGCTTGGGCTCATTGTCCGGGACAGGGGGACAGCCCCAGCATTTT. It is translated as CASSLGSLSGTGGQPQHF.

V gene TRBV7-3 combines with J gene TRBJ1-3; D is unclear. The ends were cut back, 0 bases at V and 0 bases at J, with 9 bases in the middle. Germline-derived CDR1 and CDR2 are SGHTA and FQGTGA. The CDR3 sequence is 16 residues long. CDR3 residues: CASSLTAGLSGNTIYF. Written as DNA, the CDR3 is TGTGCCAGCAGCTTAACGGCAGGTCTCTCTGGAAACACCATATATTTT.

This clone was recorded once. This chain uses TRBV5-1 with TRBJ1-4; 8 bases fit TRBD1. The CDR3 spans 17 residues. CDR1 and CDR2 from the germline V gene are SGHRS and YFSETQ. With V trimmed by 4 bases and J by 6 bases, 14 bases remained unmatched. CDR3 nucleotides: TGCGCCAGCAGCACCCGGACAGGGAGCTACTCGGATGAAAAACTGTTTTTT. It yields the protein CASSTRTGSYSDEKLFF. Filled out from reference TRBV5-1 and TRBJ1-4, the complete variable domain reads KAGVTQTPRYLIKTRGQQVTLSCSPISGHRSVSWYQQTPGQGLQFLFEYFSETQRNKGNFPGRFSGRQFSNSRSEMNVSTLELGDSALYLCASSTRTGSYSDEKLFFGSGTQLSVL.

The table lists this clone with a count of one. The chain links TRBV18 to TRBJ1-2; 7 bases align to TRBD1. J gave up 4 bases and V 2 bases, and 4 bases lay outside the gene matches. The CDR3 totals 14 residues. Germline V CDR1 and CDR2: KGHSH, LQKENI. The CDR3 DNA follows: TGTGCCAGCTCACCAGGGGACAGTCCCTATGGCTACACCTTC. Protein: CASSPGDSPYGYTF.

J is TRBJ1-4 and V is TRBV12-2. TRBV12-2 is recorded as a pseudogene. The CDR3 totals 14 residues. The CDR3 region has the DNA TGTGCAAGTCGCCCGCGGGCCGTTAATGAAAAACTGTTTTTT. Translation gives CASRPRAVNEKLFF.

The V gene is TRBV29-1, the J gene TRBJ1-2; D uncertain. CDR1 and CDR2 from the germline V gene are SQVTM and ANQGSEA. This CDR3 is 13 amino acids long. V shed 3 bases and J shed 0 bases, with 8 bases lying between them. The CDR3 DNA is TGCAGCGTTGAGAGAGGCCCTAACTATGGCTACACCTTC. Its protein product is CSVERGPNYGYTF.

J is TRBJ1-1 and V is TRBV10-3; TRBD1 agrees at 7 bases. The germline gives CDR1 ENHRY, CDR2 SYGVKD. The CDR3 consists of 14 residues. Trimming removed 7 bases from V and 3 bases from J; junction bases left unmatched: 8. The CDR3 DNA sequence: TGTGCCATCAATTCGGGGCAGGGGGACACTGAAGCTTTCTTT. As protein: CAINSGQGDTEAFF.